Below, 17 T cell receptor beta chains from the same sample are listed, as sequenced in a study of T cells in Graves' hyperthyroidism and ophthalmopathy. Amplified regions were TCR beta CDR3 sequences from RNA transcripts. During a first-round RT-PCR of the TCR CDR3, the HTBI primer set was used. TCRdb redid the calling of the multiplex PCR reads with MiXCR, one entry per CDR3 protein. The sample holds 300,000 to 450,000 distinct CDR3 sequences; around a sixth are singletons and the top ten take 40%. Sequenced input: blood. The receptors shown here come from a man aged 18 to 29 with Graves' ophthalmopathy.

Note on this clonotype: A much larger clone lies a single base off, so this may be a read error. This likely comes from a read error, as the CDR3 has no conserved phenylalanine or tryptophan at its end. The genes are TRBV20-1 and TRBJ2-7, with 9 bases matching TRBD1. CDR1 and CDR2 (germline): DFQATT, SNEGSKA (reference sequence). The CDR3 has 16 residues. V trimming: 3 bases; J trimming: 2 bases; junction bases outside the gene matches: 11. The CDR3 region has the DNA TGCAGTGCTAGCCTCCTGGGGGACAGGGCAACCTACGAGCAGTACCTC. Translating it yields CSASLLGDRATYEQYL.

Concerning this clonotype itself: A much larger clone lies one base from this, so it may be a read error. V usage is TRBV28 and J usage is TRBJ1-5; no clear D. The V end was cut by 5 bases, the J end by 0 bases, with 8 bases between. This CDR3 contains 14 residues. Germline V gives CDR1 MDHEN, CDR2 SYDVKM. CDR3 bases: TGTGCCAGCAGTGAATGGGGTAGCAATCAGCCCCAGCATTTT. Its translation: CASSEWGSNQPQHF.

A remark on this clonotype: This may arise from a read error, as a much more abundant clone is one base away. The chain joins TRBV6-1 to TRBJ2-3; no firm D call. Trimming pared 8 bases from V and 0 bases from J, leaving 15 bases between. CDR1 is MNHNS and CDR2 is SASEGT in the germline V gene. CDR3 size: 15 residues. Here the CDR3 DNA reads TGTGCCAGCGGCCGCCACAGTGGAAGCACAGATACGCAGTATTTT. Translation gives CASGRHSGSTDTQYF.

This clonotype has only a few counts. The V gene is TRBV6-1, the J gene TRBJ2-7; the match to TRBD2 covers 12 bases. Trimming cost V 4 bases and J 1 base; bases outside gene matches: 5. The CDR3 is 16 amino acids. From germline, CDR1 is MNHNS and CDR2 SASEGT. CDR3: CASSGTSGAGSYEQYF. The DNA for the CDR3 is TGTGCCAGCAGTGGGACTAGCGGGGCAGGGTCCTACGAGCAGTACTTC.

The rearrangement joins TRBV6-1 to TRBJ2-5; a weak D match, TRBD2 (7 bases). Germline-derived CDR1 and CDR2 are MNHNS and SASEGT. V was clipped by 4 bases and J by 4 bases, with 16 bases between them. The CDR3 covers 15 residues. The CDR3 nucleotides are TGTGCCAGCAGTGGGAGCCGGGGGGCAGGAGAGACCCAGTACTTC. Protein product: CASSGSRGAGETQYF.

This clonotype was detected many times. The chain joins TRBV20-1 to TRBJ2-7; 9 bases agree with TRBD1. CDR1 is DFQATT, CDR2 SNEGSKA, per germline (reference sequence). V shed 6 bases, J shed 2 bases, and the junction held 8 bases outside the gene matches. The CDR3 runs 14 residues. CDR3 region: CSAPGTGITYEQYF. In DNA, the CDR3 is TGCAGTGCCCCCGGGACAGGGATAACCTACGAGCAGTACTTC.

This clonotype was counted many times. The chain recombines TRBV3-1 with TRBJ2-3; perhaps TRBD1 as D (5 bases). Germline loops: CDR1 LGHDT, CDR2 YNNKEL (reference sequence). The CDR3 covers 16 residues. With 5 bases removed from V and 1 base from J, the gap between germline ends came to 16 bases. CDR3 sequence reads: CASSLTQGIRTDTQYF. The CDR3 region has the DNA TGTGCCAGCAGCTTAACGCAGGGTATCCGCACAGATACGCAGTATTTT.

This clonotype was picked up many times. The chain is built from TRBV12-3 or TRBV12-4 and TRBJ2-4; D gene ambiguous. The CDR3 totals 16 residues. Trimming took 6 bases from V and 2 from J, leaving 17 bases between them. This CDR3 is CASSPRVFSSKNIQYF. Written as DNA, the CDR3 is TGTGCCAGCAGCCCTCGGGTCTTTTCATCCAAAAACATTCAGTACTTC.

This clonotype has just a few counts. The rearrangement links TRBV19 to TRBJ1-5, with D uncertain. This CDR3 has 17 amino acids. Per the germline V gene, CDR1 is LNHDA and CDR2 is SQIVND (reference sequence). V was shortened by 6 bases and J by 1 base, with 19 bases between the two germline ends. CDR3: CASSRTASDGSNQPQHF. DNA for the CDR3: TGTGCCAGTAGCCGGACCGCAAGCGATGGGAGCAATCAGCCCCAGCATTTT.

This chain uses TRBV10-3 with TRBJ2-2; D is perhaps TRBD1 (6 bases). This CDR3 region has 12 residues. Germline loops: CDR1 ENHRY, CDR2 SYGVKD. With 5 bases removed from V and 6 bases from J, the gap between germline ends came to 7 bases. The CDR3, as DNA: TGTGCCATCAGTCAGGGGTCCGGGGAGCTGTTTTTT. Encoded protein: CAISQGSGELFF.

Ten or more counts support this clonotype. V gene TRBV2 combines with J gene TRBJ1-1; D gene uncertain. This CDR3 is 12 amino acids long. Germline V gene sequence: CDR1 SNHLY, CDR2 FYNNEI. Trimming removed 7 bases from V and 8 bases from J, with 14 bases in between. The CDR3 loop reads CASILGGGEAFF. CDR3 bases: TGTGCCAGCATCCTGGGTGGAGGGGAAGCTTTCTTT.

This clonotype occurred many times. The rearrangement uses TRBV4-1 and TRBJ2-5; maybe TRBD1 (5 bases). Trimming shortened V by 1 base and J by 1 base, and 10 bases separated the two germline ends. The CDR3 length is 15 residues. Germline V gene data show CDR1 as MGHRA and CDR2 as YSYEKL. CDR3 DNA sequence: TGCGCCAGCAGCCAAGGGGCAGGGTCCCAAGAGACCCAGTACTTC. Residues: CASSQGAGSQETQYF.

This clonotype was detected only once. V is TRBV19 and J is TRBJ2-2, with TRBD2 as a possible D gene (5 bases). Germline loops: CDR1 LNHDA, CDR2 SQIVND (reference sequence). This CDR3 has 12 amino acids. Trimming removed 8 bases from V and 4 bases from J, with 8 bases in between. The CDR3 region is CASGLSTGELFF. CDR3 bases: TGTGCCAGTGGACTCTCCACCGGGGAGCTGTTTTTT. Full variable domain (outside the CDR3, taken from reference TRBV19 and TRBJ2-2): DGGITQSPKYLFRKEGQNVTLSCEQNLNHDAMYWYRQDPGQGLRLIYYSQIVNDFQKGDIAEGYSVSREKKESFPLTVTSAQKNPTAFYLCASGLSTGELFFGEGSRLTVL.

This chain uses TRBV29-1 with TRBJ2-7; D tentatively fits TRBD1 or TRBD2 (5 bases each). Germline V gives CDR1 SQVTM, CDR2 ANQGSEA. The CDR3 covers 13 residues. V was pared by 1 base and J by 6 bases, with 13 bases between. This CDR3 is CSVEGDLEGEQYF. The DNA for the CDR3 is TGCAGCGTTGAAGGGGACCTAGAGGGCGAGCAGTACTTC.

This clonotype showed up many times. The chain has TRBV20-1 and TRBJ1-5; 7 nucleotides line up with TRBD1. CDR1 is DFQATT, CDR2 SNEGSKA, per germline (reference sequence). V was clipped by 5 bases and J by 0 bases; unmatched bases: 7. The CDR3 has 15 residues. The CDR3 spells CSAENRGHSNQPQHF. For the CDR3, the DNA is TGCAGTGCTGAAAACAGGGGACATAGCAATCAGCCCCAGCATTTT.

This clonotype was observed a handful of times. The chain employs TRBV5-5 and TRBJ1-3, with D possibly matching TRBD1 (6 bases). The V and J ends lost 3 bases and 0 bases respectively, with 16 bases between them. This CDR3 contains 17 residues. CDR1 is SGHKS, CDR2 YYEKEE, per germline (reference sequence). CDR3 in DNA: TGTGCCAGCAGCTCGGCCCCAGGGGTCGTCTCTGGAAACACCATATATTTT. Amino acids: CASSSAPGVVSGNTIYF.

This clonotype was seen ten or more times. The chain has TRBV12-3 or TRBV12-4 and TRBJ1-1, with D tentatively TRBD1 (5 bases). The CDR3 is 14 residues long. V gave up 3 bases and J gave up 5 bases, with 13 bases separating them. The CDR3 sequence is CASSLPGRVTEAFF. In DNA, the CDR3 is TGTGCCAGCAGTTTGCCAGGGAGGGTTACTGAAGCTTTCTTT.